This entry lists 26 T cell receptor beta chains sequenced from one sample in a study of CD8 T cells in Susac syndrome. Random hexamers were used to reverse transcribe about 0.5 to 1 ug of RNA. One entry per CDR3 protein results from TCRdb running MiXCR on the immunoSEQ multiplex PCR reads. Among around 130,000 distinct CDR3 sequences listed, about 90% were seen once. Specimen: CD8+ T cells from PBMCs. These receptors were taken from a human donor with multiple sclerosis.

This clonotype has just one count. CDR3 DNA: TGCGCCAGCAGCCCATCGGGGGGACATACGCAGTATTTT. It translates to CASSPSGGHTQYF. The genes are TRBV5-1 and TRBJ2-3, with 7 bases fitting TRBD2. The length of the CDR3 is 13 residues. Trimming at V came to 4 bases and at J to 7 bases, leaving 6 bases not matched to a gene. CDR1 and CDR2 (germline): SGHRS, YFSETQ.

CDR3 bases: TGTGCCAGCAGGAGACAGGGAGGCGCCGGGGAGCTGTTTTTT. This encodes CASRRQGGAGELFF. The chain joins TRBV12-3 or TRBV12-4 to TRBJ2-2, with D possibly TRBD1 on 7 matching bases. CDR3 length: 14 amino acids. The V and J ends lost 6 bases and 6 bases respectively, with 14 bases between them.

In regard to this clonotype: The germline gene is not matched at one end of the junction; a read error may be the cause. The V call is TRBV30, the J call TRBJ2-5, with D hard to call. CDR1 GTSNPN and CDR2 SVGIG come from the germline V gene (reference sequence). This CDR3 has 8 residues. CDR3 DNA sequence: TGTGCCTGGGGCAACCAAAACTTC. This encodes CAWGNQNF.

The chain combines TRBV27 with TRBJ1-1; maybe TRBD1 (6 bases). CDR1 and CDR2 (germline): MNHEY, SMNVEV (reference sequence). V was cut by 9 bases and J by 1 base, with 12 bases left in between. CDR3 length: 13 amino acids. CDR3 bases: TGTGCCAGTGAGAGCAGGGGGAACACTGAAGCTTTCTTT. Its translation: CASESRGNTEAFF.

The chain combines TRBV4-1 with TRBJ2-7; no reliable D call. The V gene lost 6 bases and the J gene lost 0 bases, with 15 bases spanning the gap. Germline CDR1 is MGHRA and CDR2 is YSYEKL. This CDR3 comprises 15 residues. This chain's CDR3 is CASRYLSSASYEQYF. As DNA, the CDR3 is TGCGCCAGCAGGTACCTGAGCAGCGCCTCCTACGAGCAGTACTTC.

The CDR3: CASLKAGGLSWEQYF. CDR3 DNA sequence: TGTGCCAGCCTAAAAGCGGGAGGTCTGTCTTGGGAGCAGTACTTC. The rearrangement links TRBV18 to TRBJ2-7, with 9 bases lining up with TRBD2. The germline V gene encodes CDR1 KGHSH and CDR2 LQKENI. The CDR3 is 15 amino acids. Trimming at V came to 8 bases and at J to 7 bases, leaving 15 bases not matched to a gene.

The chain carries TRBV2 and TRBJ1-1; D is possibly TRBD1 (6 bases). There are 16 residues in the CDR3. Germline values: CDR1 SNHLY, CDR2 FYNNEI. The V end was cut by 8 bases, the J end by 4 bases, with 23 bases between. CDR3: CASGGEDRSEGTEAFF. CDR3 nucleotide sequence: TGTGCCAGCGGCGGGGAGGACAGATCGGAGGGCACTGAAGCTTTCTTT.

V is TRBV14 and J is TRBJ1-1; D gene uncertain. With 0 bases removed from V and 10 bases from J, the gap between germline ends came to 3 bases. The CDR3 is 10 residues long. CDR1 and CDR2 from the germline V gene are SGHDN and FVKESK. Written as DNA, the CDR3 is TGTGCCAGCAGCCAAGATCGAGCTTTCTTT. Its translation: CASSQDRAFF.

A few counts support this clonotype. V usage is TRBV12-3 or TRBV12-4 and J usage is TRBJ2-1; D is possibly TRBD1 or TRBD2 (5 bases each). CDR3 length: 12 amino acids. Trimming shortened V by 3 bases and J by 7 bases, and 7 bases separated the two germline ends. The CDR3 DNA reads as TGTGCCAGCAGTTTTGGGGGAAATGAGCAGTTCTTC. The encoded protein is CASSFGGNEQFF.

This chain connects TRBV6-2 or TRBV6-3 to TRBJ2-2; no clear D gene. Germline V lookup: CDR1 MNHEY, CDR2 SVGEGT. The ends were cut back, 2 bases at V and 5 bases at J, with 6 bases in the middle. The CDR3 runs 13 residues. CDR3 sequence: CASSYMDTGELFF. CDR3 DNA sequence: TGTGCCAGCAGTTACATGGATACCGGGGAGCTGTTTTTT.

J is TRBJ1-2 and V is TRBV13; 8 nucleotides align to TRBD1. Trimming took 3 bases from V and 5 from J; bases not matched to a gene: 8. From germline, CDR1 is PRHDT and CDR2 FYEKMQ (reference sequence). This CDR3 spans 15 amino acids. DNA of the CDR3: TGTGCCAGCAGCTTTCAGGGGGCGCTTGGGTATGGCTACACCTTC. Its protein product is CASSFQGALGYGYTF.

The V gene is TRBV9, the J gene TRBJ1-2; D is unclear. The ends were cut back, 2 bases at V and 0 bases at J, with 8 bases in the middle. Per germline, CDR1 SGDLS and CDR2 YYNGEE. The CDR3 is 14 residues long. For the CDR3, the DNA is TGTGCCAGCAGCGTGGCAGCTTCTAACTATGGCTACACCTTC. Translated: CASSVAASNYGYTF.

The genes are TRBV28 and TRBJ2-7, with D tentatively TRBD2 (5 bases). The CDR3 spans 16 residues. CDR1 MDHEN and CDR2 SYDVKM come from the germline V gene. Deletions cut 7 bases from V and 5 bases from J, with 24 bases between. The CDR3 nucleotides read TGTGCCAGCATGACTCGTGACGGACTCTCAGTGGACGAGCAGTACTTC. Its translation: CASMTRDGLSVDEQYF.

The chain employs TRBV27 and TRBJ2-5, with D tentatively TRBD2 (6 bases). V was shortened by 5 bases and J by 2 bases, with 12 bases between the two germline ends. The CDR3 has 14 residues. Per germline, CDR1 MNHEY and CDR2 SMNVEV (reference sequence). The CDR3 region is CASSQLAEQETQYF. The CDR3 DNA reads TGTGCCAGCAGTCAACTAGCAGAACAAGAGACCCAGTACTTC.

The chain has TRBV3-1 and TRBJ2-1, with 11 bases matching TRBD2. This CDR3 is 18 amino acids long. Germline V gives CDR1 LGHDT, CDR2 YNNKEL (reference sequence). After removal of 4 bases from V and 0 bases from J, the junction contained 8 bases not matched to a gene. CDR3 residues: CASSPQTSGILSYNEQFF. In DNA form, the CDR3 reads TGTGCCAGCAGCCCTCAGACTAGCGGGATCCTCTCCTACAATGAGCAGTTCTTC.

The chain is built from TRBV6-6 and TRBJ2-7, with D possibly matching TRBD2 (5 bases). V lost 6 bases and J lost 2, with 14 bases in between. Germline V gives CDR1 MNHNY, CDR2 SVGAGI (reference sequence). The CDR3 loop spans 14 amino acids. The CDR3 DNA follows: TGTGCCAGCAGAAAATCCGGGATTACCTACGAGCAGTACTTC. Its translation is CASRKSGITYEQYF.

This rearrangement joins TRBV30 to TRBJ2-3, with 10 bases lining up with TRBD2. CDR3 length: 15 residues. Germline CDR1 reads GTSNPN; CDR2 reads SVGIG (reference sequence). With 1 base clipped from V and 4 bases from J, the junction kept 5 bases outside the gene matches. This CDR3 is CAWSEAGGPPDTQYF. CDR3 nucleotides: TGTGCCTGGAGTGAAGCGGGAGGGCCCCCAGATACGCAGTATTTT.

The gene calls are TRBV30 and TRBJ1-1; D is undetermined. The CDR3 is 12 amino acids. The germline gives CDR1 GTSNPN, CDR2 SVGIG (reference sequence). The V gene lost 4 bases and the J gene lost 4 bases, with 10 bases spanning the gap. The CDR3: CAWTEEGTEAFF. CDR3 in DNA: TGTGCCTGGACTGAGGAGGGCACTGAAGCTTTCTTT.

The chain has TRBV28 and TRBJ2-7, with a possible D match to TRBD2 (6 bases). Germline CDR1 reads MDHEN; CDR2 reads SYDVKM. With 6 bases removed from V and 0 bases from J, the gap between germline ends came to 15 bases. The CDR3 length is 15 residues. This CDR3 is CASSPGTPSSYEQYF. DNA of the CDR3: TGTGCCAGCAGCCCCGGGACTCCTAGCTCCTACGAGCAGTACTTC.

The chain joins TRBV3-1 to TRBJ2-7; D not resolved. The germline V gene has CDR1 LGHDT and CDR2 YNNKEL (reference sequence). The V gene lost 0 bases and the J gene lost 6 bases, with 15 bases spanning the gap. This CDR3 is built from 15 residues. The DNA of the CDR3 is TGTGCCAGCAGCCAAGACTTAGACATGTCCCTCGAGCAGTACTTC. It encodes CASSQDLDMSLEQYF.

CDR3 DNA sequence: TGCGCCAGCAGCCATGATGACAGGTCACCACCTTCCTACGAGCAGTACTTC. It specifies CASSHDDRSPPSYEQYF. The V gene is TRBV4-1, the J gene TRBJ2-7; tentatively, D is TRBD1 (6 bases). The germline gives CDR1 MGHRA, CDR2 YSYEKL. The V end was cut by 3 bases, the J end by 1 base, with 19 bases between. This CDR3 has 17 residues.

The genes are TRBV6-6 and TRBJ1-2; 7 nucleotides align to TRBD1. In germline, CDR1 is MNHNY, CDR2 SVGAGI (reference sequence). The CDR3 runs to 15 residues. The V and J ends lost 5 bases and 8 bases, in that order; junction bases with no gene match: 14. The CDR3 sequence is CASSARDSARRGYTF. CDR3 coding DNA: TGTGCCAGCAGTGCCCGGGACAGCGCCCGGAGAGGCTACACCTTC.

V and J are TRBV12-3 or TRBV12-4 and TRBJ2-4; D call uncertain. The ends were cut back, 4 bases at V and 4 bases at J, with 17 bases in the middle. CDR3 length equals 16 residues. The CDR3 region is CASSYLSVLSKNIQYF. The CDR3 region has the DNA TGTGCCAGCAGTTATTTGTCAGTTCTTTCGAAAAACATTCAGTACTTC.

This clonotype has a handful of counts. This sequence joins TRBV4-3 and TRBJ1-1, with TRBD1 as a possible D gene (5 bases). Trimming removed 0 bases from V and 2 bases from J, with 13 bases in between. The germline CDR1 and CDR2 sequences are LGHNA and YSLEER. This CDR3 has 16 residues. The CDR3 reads CASSQDFGGSNTEAFF. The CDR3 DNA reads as TGCGCCAGCAGCCAAGATTTCGGGGGTTCAAACACTGAAGCTTTCTTT.

The CDR3 coding sequence is TGTGCCAGCACCCTTGGGCCGACCTACGAGCAGTACTTC. Translation: CASTLGPTYEQYF. The chain couples TRBV6-5 to TRBJ2-7; no clear D. The CDR3 contains 13 residues. Germline values: CDR1 MNHEY, CDR2 SVGAGI. Trimming cost V 7 bases and J 2 bases, with 12 bases left between them.

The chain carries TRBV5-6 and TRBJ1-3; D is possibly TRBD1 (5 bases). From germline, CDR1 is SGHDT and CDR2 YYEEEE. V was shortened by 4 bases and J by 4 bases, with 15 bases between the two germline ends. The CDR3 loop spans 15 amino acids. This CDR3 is CASSPWGGSGNTIYF. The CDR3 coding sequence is TGTGCCAGCAGCCCTTGGGGCGGGAGCGGAAACACCATATATTTT.